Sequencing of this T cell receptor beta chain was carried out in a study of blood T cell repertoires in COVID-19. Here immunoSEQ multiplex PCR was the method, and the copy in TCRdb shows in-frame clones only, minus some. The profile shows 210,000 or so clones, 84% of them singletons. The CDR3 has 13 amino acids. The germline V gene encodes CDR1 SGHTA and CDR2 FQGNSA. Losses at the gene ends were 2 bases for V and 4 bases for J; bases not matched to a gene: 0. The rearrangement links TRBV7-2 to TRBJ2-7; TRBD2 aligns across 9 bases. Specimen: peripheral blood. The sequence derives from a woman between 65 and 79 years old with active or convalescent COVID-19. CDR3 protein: CASSLLAGYEQYF. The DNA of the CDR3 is TGTGCCAGCAGCTTACTAGCGGGATACGAGCAGTACTTC.